The clone carrying this TCR beta chain was seen at least ten times. Its cognate antigen is unknown. The data were obtained in a study of Graves' ophthalmopathy and Graves' hyperthyroidism. Amplified TCR beta CDR3 regions were obtained using RNA transcripts as template. RT-PCR in the first round used HTBI primers; a second-round multiplex PCR followed. A single record per CDR3 protein comes from TCRdb applying MiXCR to the multiplex PCR reads. The sample lists approximately 410,000 distinct CDR3 sequences, 15% occurring once. From germline, CDR1 is KGHSH and CDR2 LQKENI. Germline trimming cut 4 bases from V and 5 bases from J; bases unmatched to any gene: 6. The CDR3 spans 14 residues. Study observations and caveats: Most expanded clonotypes in thyroid above 0.001 frequency also showed up in blood.

This TCR was sampled from a woman aged 18-29 years with stable Graves' hyperthyroidism. The chain uses TRBV18 and TRBJ1-1; the match to TRBD1 covers 8 bases. Sequences were obtained from peripheral blood. Written as DNA, the CDR3 is TGTGCCAGCTCACGTAAGACAGGGGAAACTGAAGCTTTCTTT. It specifies CASSRKTGETEAFF.